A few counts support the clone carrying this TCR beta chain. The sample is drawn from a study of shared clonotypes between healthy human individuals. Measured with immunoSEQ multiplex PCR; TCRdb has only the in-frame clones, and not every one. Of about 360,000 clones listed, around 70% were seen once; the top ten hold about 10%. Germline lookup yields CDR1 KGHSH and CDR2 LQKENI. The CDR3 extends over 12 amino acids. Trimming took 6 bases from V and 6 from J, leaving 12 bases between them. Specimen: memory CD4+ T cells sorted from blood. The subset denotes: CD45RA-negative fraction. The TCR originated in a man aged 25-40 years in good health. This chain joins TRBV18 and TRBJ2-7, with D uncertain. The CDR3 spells CASSQGASEQYF. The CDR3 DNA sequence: TGTGCCAGCTCCCAAGGAGCGTCCGAGCAGTACTTC.